A single sample is the source of the 10 T cell receptor beta chains below, sequenced in a study of CD8 T cells in Susac syndrome (dated by TCRdb to between 2019 and 2020). The receptor library was made with the immunoSEQ multiplex PCR assay. RNA was extracted with the RNeasy kit and about 0.5 to 1 ug was reverse transcribed using random hexamers. TCRdb reran the public reads through fastp at Q25 and MiXCR, keeping productive beta chains. Rows with one shared CDR3 protein collapse into an entry with the most common genes and DNA. A total of a few hundred thousand distinct CDR3 sequences appear in this sample, about 95% of them only once. 0.085% to 0.095% of the sample is in the top ten clones. Sample: CD4+ T cells from PBMCs. The source of these receptors is a human donor with multiple sclerosis.

The chain uses TRBV5-1 and TRBJ2-1; 7 bases are shared with TRBD1. Trimming removed 5 bases from V and 7 bases from J; junction bases left unmatched: 6. CDR3 size: 13 residues. From germline, CDR1 is SGHRS and CDR2 YFSETQ. CDR3 sequence reads: CASRTGRMNEQFF. In DNA form, the CDR3 reads TGCGCCAGCAGGACAGGGAGAATGAATGAGCAGTTCTTC.

This clonotype was detected once. V gene TRBV20-1 combines with J gene TRBJ2-1; 9 bases are a match to TRBD2. In germline, CDR1 is DFQATT, CDR2 SNEGSKA (reference sequence). Unmatched junction bases numbered 5, after V lost 2 bases and J lost 0 bases. The CDR3 spans 16 residues. CDR3 in amino acids: CSARSGLAISYNEQFF. DNA for the CDR3: TGCAGTGCTAGATCGGGACTAGCCATCTCCTACAATGAGCAGTTCTTC.

The chain combines TRBV2 with TRBJ1-1; the D is unclear. There are 14 residues in the CDR3. Trimming cost V 5 bases and J 1 base, with 11 bases left between them. In germline, CDR1 is SNHLY, CDR2 FYNNEI. The CDR3 loop is CASSSQTSNTEAFF. CDR3 DNA sequence: TGTGCCAGCAGTTCCCAGACTTCGAACACTGAAGCTTTCTTT.

This chain links TRBV20-1 with TRBJ1-1; no clear D gene. This CDR3 spans 14 amino acids. Trimming removed 0 bases from V and 2 bases from J, with 10 bases in between. Germline-derived CDR1 and CDR2 are DFQATT and SNEGSKA (reference sequence). The CDR3 sequence is CSARDRRDNTEAFF. CDR3 sequence (DNA): TGCAGTGCTAGAGATCGAAGAGATAACACTGAAGCTTTCTTT.

The V call is TRBV29-1, the J call TRBJ2-2, with D perhaps TRBD1 or TRBD2 (5 bases each). This CDR3 has 15 amino acids. V dropped 7 bases and J dropped 1 base, with 16 bases sitting between them. Per germline, CDR1 SQVTM and CDR2 ANQGSEA. CDR3 DNA sequence: TGCAGCGCTGGGACCAGTGAAATGAACACCGGGGAGCTGTTTTTT. Its protein product is CSAGTSEMNTGELFF.

V is TRBV6-5 and J is TRBJ2-1; 12 positions match TRBD1. CDR3 size: 15 residues. The junction had 4 bases not matched to a gene; V was cut back by 6 bases and J by 4 bases. Germline assignment: CDR1 MNHEY and CDR2 SVGAGI. The CDR3 spells CASRPGQGAYNEQFF. In DNA, the CDR3 is TGTGCCAGCAGGCCGGGACAGGGGGCATACAATGAGCAGTTCTTC.

Remarks on this clonotype: The junction departs from the called germline gene at one end, perhaps through a read error. CDR3 nucleotide sequence: TGTGCCAGCAGTTTATATAGGAACTCCCACGAGCAGTACTTC. Translation gives CASSLYRNSHEQYF. The chain recombines TRBV28 with TRBJ2-7; D remains ambiguous. Germline loops: CDR1 MDHEN, CDR2 SYDVKM. CDR3 length: 14 residues.

The chain recombines TRBV28 with TRBJ1-2; D is unresolved. Germline lookup yields CDR1 MDHEN and CDR2 SYDVKM. The CDR3 is made up of 12 amino acids. V gave up 4 bases and J gave up 8 bases, with 11 bases separating them. The CDR3 DNA sequence: TGTGCCAGCAGTTCGGGCCTCTGGGGCTACACCTTC. Its protein is CASSSGLWGYTF.

The gene calls are TRBV20-1 and TRBJ2-5; TRBD2 matches at 7 bases. Germline CDR1 and CDR2: DFQATT and SNEGSKA (reference sequence). Germline trimming cut 1 base from V and 4 bases from J; bases unmatched to any gene: 0. CDR3 size: 12 residues. The CDR3 region has the DNA TGCAGTGCTAGAGGCGGGAGAGAGACCCAGTACTTC. Amino acids: CSARGGRETQYF.

The rearrangement joins TRBV20-1 to TRBJ2-2; tentatively, D is TRBD1 or TRBD2 (5 bases each). V was shortened by 6 bases and J by 1 base, with 9 bases between the two germline ends. Germline assignment: CDR1 DFQATT and CDR2 SNEGSKA (reference sequence). The CDR3 length is 13 residues. The CDR3 sequence is CSALGRNTGELFF. For the CDR3, the DNA is TGCAGTGCCTTGGGACGGAACACCGGGGAGCTGTTTTTT.